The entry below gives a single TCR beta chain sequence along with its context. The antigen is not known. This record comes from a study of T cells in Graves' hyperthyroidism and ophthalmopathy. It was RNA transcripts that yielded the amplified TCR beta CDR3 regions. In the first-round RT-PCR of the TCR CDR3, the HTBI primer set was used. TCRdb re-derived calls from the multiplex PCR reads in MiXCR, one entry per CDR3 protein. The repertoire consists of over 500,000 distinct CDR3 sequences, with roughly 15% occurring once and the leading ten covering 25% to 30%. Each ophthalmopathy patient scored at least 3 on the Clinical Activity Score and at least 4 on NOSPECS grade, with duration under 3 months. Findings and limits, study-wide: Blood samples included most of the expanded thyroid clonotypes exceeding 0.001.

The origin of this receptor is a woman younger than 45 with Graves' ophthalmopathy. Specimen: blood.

The CDR3 protein is CASASPPEDAGTNYGYTF. CDR3 bases: TGCGCCAGCGCTTCCCCCCCCGAGGACGCGGGCACTAACTATGGCTACACCTTC. The V gene is TRBV5-1, the J gene TRBJ1-2; the D is unclear. Germline V gene lookup returns CDR1 SGHRS and CDR2 YFSETQ. This CDR3 region has 18 residues. V was pared by 7 bases and J by 0 bases, with 25 bases between.